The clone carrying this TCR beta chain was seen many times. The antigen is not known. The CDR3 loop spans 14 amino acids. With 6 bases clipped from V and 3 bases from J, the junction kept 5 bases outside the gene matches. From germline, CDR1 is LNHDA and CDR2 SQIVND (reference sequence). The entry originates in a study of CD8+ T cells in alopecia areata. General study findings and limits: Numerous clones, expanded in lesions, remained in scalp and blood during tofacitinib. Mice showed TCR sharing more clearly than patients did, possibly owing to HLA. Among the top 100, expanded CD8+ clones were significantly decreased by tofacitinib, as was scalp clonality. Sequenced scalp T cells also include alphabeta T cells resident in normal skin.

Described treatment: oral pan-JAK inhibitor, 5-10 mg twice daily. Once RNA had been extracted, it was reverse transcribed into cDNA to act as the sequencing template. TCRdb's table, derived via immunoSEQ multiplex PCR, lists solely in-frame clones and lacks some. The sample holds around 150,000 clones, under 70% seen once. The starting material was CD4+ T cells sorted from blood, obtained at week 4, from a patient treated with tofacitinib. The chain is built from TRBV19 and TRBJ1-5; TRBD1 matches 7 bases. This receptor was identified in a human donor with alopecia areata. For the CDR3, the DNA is TGTGCCAGTAGCATCAGGGGGTACAATCAGCCCCAGCATTTT. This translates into CASSIRGYNQPQHF. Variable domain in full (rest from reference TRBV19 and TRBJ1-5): DGGITQSPKYLFRKEGQNVTLSCEQNLNHDAMYWYRQDPGQGLRLIYYSQIVNDFQKGDIAEGYSVSREKKESFPLTVTSAQKNPTAFYLCASSIRGYNQPQHFGDGTRLSIL.